This T cell receptor beta chain emerged from a study of CD8 T cells in Susac syndrome. Deletions cut 5 bases from V and 3 bases from J, with 6 bases between. Per the germline V gene, CDR1 is SGHDT and CDR2 is YYEEEE. CDR3 length equals 11 residues. Random hexamers were used to reverse transcribe the RNA input (about 0.45 to 1 ug). MiXCR was run by TCRdb on the immunoSEQ multiplex PCR reads, yielding one entry per CDR3 protein. The sample gives around 150,000 distinct CDR3 sequences, just under 95% of which show up once; over 0.11% is in the top ten. This sequence was found in a human donor in good health. Sequencing was performed on CD4+ T cells from PBMCs. V gene TRBV5-6 combines with J gene TRBJ2-7, with D uncertain. The CDR3 nucleotides read TGTGCCAGCAGGGGTTTCTACGAGCAGTACTTC. This encodes CASRGFYEQYF.